This passage covers 25 T cell receptor beta chains from one sample sequenced in a study of cytomegalovirus exposure and HLA in healthy donors. It was with 60 Vbeta and 13 Jbeta primers that the PCR ran. The assay was immunoSEQ multiplex PCR, and TCRdb's table has in-frame clones only and misses some. The sample holds over 150,000 clones, around 69% seen once. Sequencing used PBMCs. The receptors derive from a woman aged 25-40 years in good health and CMV-seronegative.

This clone has just one count. This chain uses TRBV19 with TRBJ2-2, with D uncertain. V lost 8 bases and J 2 bases, leaving 15 bases between the germline ends. Germline V CDR1 and CDR2: LNHDA, SQIVND (reference sequence). The CDR3 has 15 amino acids. Written as DNA, the CDR3 is TGTGCCAGTGCGGAGATTTTCATCAACACCGGGGAGCTGTTTTTT. Translating it yields CASAEIFINTGELFF.

The V call is TRBV9, the J call TRBJ1-1; D is ambiguous. V was trimmed by 2 bases and J by 1 base, leaving 18 bases between them. The germline V gene has CDR1 SGDLS and CDR2 YYNGEE. The length of the CDR3 is 17 residues. CDR3 nucleotide sequence: TGTGCCAGCAGCGTTTCATTTGCTGCAGGCGAGAACACTGAAGCTTTCTTT. It codes for CASSVSFAAGENTEAFF.

This rearrangement joins TRBV2 to TRBJ2-7, with 11 positions matching TRBD2. Germline-derived CDR1 and CDR2 are SNHLY and FYNNEI. CDR3 length: 14 residues. V dropped 6 bases and J dropped 2; count of bases not matched to a gene: 3. The CDR3 loop reads CASRGLAAAYEQYF. The CDR3 DNA is TGTGCCAGCAGGGGACTAGCGGCTGCCTACGAGCAGTACTTC.

The CDR3 nucleotides are TGTGCCAGCAGCTTTCCGGGACAAGGCTATGGCTACACCTTC. It yields the protein CASSFPGQGYGYTF. The genes are TRBV9 and TRBJ1-2; D may be TRBD1 (6 bases). The V end lost 4 bases, the J end lost 4 bases, and 14 bases lay between the germline ends. Germline V gives CDR1 SGDLS, CDR2 YYNGEE. The CDR3 has 14 amino acids. The whole variable domain, remainder taken from reference TRBV9 and TRBJ1-2, is DSGVTQTPKHLITATGQRVTLRCSPRSGDLSVYWYQQSLDQGLQFLIQYYNGEERAKGNILERFSAQQFPDLHSELNLSSLELGDSALYFCASSFPGQGYGYTFGSGTRLTVV.

The genes are TRBV5-5 and TRBJ2-7, with D possibly matching TRBD1 (6 bases). Germline assignment: CDR1 SGHKS and CDR2 YYEKEE (reference sequence). Deletions cut 2 bases from V and 2 bases from J, with 11 bases between. The CDR3 runs 14 residues. CDR3 sequence: CASSFRGQTYEQYF. In DNA form, the CDR3 reads TGTGCCAGCAGCTTTAGGGGACAAACCTACGAGCAGTACTTC.

The V gene is TRBV2, the J gene TRBJ2-3; 10 nucleotides agree with TRBD2. CDR3 size: 15 residues. The ends lost 0 bases at V and 7 bases at J; junction bases unmatched: 4. CDR1 is SNHLY, CDR2 FYNNEI, per germline. The CDR3 DNA is TGTGCCAGCAGTGAAGCGGAGCGGGAGGGACATACGCAGTATTTT. Its translation: CASSEAEREGHTQYF. The full variable domain, rest sourced from reference TRBV2 and TRBJ2-3, is EPEVTQTPSHQVTQMGQEVILRCVPISNHLYFYWYRQILGQKVEFLVSFYNNEISEKSEIFDDQFSVERPDGSNFTLKIRSTKLEDSAMYFCASSEAEREGHTQYFGPGTRLTVL.

The V and J genes are TRBV2 and TRBJ1-5, with D perhaps matching TRBD1 (5 bases). The CDR3 loop spans 13 amino acids. The germline V gene encodes CDR1 SNHLY and CDR2 FYNNEI. Trimming stripped 7 bases from V and 7 bases from J, with 14 bases between. In DNA form, the CDR3 reads TGTGCCAGCACCGGGGGATCAGGGCAGCCCCAGCATTTT. Translating it yields CASTGGSGQPQHF.

The rearrangement joins TRBV4-2 to TRBJ1-5; no reliable D call. The V gene's germline CDR1 is LGHNA and CDR2 YNFKEQ. CDR3 length: 13 residues. V gave up 2 bases and J gave up 5 bases, with 7 bases separating them. The CDR3 region is CASSQSGDQPQHF. As DNA, the CDR3 is TGTGCCAGCAGCCAATCGGGAGATCAGCCCCAGCATTTT.

This clone appeared a few times. This sequence joins TRBV25-1 and TRBJ2-7; 11 positions agree with TRBD1. V was pared by 4 bases and J by 3 bases, with 11 bases of the junction left unmatched. The CDR3 covers 17 residues. Germline loops: CDR1 MGHDK, CDR2 SYGVNS. CDR3 sequence: CASSAPPDRGRSYEQYF. DNA for the CDR3: TGTGCCAGCAGTGCCCCCCCGGACAGGGGGCGAAGCTACGAGCAGTACTTC.

This chain connects TRBV11-2 to TRBJ2-7, with D perhaps TRBD1 (6 bases). V lost 8 bases to trimming and J lost 10 bases, with 18 bases between them. CDR3 length equals 12 residues. Germline V gene data show CDR1 as SGHAT and CDR2 as FQNNGV. CDR3 sequence (DNA): TGTGCCAGCTCGCTATCGACAGGTGGCCAGTACTTC. Its translation: CASSLSTGGQYF.

V usage is TRBV2 and J usage is TRBJ2-3; 8 bases align to TRBD1. The CDR3 loop spans 13 amino acids. The J segment lost 4 bases and the V segment lost 4 bases, leaving 1 base of the junction unmatched. Germline lookup yields CDR1 SNHLY and CDR2 FYNNEI. CDR3 DNA: TGTGCCAGCAGTGCCAGGGGGCCAGATACGCAGTATTTT. Translated: CASSARGPDTQYF.

This clone came up once. The V and J genes are TRBV18 and TRBJ2-3; 8 nucleotides match TRBD1. The germline V gene has CDR1 KGHSH and CDR2 LQKENI. Germline trimming cut 3 bases from V and 1 base from J; bases unmatched to any gene: 6. The CDR3 runs 16 residues. The CDR3 spells CASSPGLDRGTDTQYF. CDR3 nucleotides: TGTGCCAGCTCACCTGGATTGGACAGGGGCACAGATACGCAGTATTTT.

Concerning this clone: A read error may account for a junction end that differs from germline. J is TRBJ2-7 and V is TRBV27; D is possibly TRBD1 (7 bases). Germline values: CDR1 MNHEY, CDR2 SMNVEV (reference sequence). This CDR3 is built from 14 residues. Here the CDR3 reads CVSSRGTVTSEQYF. The CDR3 nucleotides read TGTGTCAGCAGCCGCGGGACAGTGACATCCGAGCAGTACTTC.

In nucleotides, the CDR3 is TGCGCCAGCAGCCCGGGACAGGGGTTATACGAGCAGTACTTC. Residues: CASSPGQGLYEQYF. The chain combines TRBV4-1 with TRBJ2-7, with 10 bases that match TRBD1. Germline trimming cut 4 bases from V and 4 bases from J; bases unmatched to any gene: 4. CDR1 and CDR2 from the germline V gene are MGHRA and YSYEKL. The length of the CDR3 is 14 residues.

This chain links TRBV15 with TRBJ2-2; 7 nucleotides line up with TRBD1. The V and J ends lost 6 bases and 0 bases, in that order; junction bases with no gene match: 4. From germline, CDR1 is LNHNV and CDR2 YYDKDF (reference sequence). CDR3 size: 15 residues. In DNA, the CDR3 is TGTGCCACCAGACCGGGACAGACGAACACCGGGGAGCTGTTTTTT. It codes for CATRPGQTNTGELFF.

This sequence joins TRBV30 and TRBJ2-5; TRBD2 matches at 13 bases. Germline loops: CDR1 GTSNPN, CDR2 SVGIG (reference sequence). Trimming removed 1 base from V and 5 bases from J; junction bases left unmatched: 7. The CDR3 is 16 residues long. The CDR3: CAWSGLAGGRGETQYF. The DNA of the CDR3 is TGTGCCTGGAGTGGACTAGCGGGGGGCAGGGGGGAGACCCAGTACTTC.

The rearrangement uses TRBV4-2 and TRBJ1-6, with 8 bases identical to TRBD1. Germline values: CDR1 LGHNA, CDR2 YNFKEQ. The CDR3 loop spans 16 amino acids. The trim removed 1 base at V and 6 bases at J, leaving 5 bases unmatched. The chain's CDR3 is CASSQGRDRSNSPLHF. The CDR3 DNA reads as TGTGCCAGCAGCCAAGGCCGGGACAGGTCTAATTCACCCCTCCACTTT.

The rearrangement links TRBV27 to TRBJ1-2; TRBD1 aligns across 11 bases. CDR3 length: 16 amino acids. Germline assignment: CDR1 MNHEY and CDR2 SMNVEV (reference sequence). Trimming at V came to 5 bases and at J to 8 bases, leaving 13 bases not matched to a gene. CDR3 residues: CASSQAPLGQGVGYTF. The CDR3 DNA follows: TGTGCCAGCAGTCAAGCTCCTCTGGGACAGGGGGTCGGCTACACCTTC.

The V and J genes are TRBV2 and TRBJ2-1; 11 positions match TRBD2. V trimming: 9 bases; J trimming: 4 bases; junction bases outside the gene matches: 5. The CDR3 totals 14 residues. Germline-derived CDR1 and CDR2 are SNHLY and FYNNEI. The DNA of the CDR3 is TGTGCCAGAACCGGGACTAGCGGTTACAATGAGCAGTTCTTC. It encodes CARTGTSGYNEQFF.

The chain uses TRBV7-2 and TRBJ2-5; 8 nucleotides match TRBD2. The CDR3 has 15 residues. V dropped 2 bases and J dropped 2; count of bases not matched to a gene: 4. The germline gives CDR1 SGHTA, CDR2 FQGNSA. The CDR3 spells CASSLSGTRQETQYF. CDR3 nucleotide sequence: TGTGCCAGCAGCTTATCCGGGACTAGGCAAGAGACCCAGTACTTC. The full variable domain, completed using reference TRBV7-2 and TRBJ2-5, is GAGVSQSPSNKVTEKGKDVELRCDPISGHTALYWYRQSLGQGLEFLIYFQGNSAPDKSGLPSDRFSAERTGGSVSTLTIQRTQQEDSAVYLCASSLSGTRQETQYFGPGTRLLVL.

The sample holds a few counts of this clone. The chain is built from TRBV4-3 and TRBJ1-2, with 8 bases fitting TRBD1. Germline V gene data show CDR1 as LGHNA and CDR2 as YSLEER. Trimming took 1 base from V and 4 from J; bases not matched to a gene: 8. This CDR3 is built from 16 residues. CDR3 sequence reads: CASSQAGQGAAYGYTF. CDR3 bases: TGCGCCAGCAGCCAAGCCGGGCAGGGGGCTGCCTATGGCTACACCTTC.

The chain combines TRBV9 with TRBJ2-5, with TRBD2 matching over 14 bases. CDR1 and CDR2 (germline): SGDLS, YYNGEE. CDR3 length: 16 amino acids. With 2 bases clipped from V and 8 bases from J, the junction kept 8 bases outside the gene matches. The CDR3: CASSVTGTSGGGTQYF. For the CDR3, the DNA is TGTGCCAGCAGCGTGACCGGGACTAGCGGGGGTGGAACCCAGTACTTC. The full variable domain, its missing parts supplied by reference TRBV9 and TRBJ2-5, is DSGVTQTPKHLITATGQRVTLRCSPRSGDLSVYWYQQSLDQGLQFLIQYYNGEERAKGNILERFSAQQFPDLHSELNLSSLELGDSALYFCASSVTGTSGGGTQYFGPGTRLLVL.

This clone occurred a few times. As DNA, the CDR3 is TGTGCCAGCAGCTCCGAGGAAGCTCAGCCCCAGCATTTT. The encoded protein is CASSSEEAQPQHF. V usage is TRBV7-9 and J usage is TRBJ1-5; D call uncertain. The CDR3 is made up of 13 amino acids. Germline V gives CDR1 SEHNR, CDR2 FQNEAQ (reference sequence). The V end was cut by 4 bases, the J end by 6 bases, with 10 bases between.

The genes are TRBV7-9 and TRBJ1-5; D is ambiguous. V lost 5 bases to trimming and J lost 0 bases, with 11 bases between them. Germline values: CDR1 SEHNR, CDR2 FQNEAQ (reference sequence). CDR3 length equals 15 residues. The CDR3 is CASSAGSYSNQPQHF. The CDR3 nucleotides are TGTGCCAGCAGCGCCGGGAGTTATAGCAATCAGCCCCAGCATTTT.

The rearrangement uses TRBV2 and TRBJ1-5, with D uncertain. CDR1 and CDR2 from the germline V gene are SNHLY and FYNNEI. This CDR3 is built from 15 residues. Trimming left V 4 bases short and J 0 bases short, with 10 bases between. CDR3 sequence reads: CASSVQKYSNQPQHF. The CDR3 bases are TGTGCCAGCAGTGTTCAGAAATATAGCAATCAGCCCCAGCATTTT. The whole variable domain, remainder taken from reference TRBV2 and TRBJ1-5, is EPEVTQTPSHQVTQMGQEVILRCVPISNHLYFYWYRQILGQKVEFLVSFYNNEISEKSEIFDDQFSVERPDGSNFTLKIRSTKLEDSAMYFCASSVQKYSNQPQHFGDGTRLSIL.